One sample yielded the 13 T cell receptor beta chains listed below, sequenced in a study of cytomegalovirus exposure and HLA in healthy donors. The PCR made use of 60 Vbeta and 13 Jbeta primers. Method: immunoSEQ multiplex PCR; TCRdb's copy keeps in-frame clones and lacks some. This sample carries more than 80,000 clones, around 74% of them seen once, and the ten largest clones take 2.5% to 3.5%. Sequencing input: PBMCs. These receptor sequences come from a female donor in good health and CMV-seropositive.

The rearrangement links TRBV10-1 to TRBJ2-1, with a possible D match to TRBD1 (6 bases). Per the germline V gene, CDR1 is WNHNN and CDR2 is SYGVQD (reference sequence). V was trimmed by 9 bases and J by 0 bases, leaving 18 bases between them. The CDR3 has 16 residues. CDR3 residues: CARGLERGSSYNEQFF. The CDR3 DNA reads TGCGCCAGGGGGTTGGAAAGGGGGAGCTCCTACAATGAGCAGTTCTTC.

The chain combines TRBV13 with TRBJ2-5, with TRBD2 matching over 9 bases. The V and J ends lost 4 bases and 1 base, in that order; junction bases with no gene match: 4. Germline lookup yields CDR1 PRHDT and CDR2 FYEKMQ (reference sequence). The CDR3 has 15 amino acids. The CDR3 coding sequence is TGTGCCAGCAGCTCTCGCGGGGGGGGCCAAGAGACCCAGTACTTC. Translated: CASSSRGGGQETQYF.

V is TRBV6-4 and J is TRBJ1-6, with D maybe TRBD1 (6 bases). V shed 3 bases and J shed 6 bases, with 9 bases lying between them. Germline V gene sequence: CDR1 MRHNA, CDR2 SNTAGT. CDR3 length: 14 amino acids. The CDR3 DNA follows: TGTGCCAGCAGTGATGGGGGCTCTAATTCACCCCTCCACTTT. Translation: CASSDGGSNSPLHF.

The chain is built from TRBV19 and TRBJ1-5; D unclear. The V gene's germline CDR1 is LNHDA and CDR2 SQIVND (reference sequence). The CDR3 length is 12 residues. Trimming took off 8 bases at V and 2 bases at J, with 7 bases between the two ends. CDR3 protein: CASAGGNQPQHF. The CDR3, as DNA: TGTGCCAGTGCGGGTGGCAATCAGCCCCAGCATTTT.

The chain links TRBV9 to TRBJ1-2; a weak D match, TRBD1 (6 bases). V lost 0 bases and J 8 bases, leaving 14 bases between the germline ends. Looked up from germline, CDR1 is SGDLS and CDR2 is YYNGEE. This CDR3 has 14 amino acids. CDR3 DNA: TGTGCCAGCAGCGTAGACGTGGGGGCGCGAGGCTACACCTTC. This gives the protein CASSVDVGARGYTF.

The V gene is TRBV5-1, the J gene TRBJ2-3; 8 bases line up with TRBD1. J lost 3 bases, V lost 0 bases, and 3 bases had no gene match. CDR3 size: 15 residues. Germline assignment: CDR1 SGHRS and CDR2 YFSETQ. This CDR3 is CASSLDRGKTDTQYF. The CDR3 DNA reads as TGCGCCAGCAGCTTGGACAGGGGGAAAACAGATACGCAGTATTTT.

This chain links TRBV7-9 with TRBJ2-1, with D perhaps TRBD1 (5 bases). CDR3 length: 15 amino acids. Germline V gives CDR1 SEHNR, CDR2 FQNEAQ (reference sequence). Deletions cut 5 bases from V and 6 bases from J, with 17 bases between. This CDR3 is CASSPPFRVGNEQFF. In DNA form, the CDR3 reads TGTGCCAGCAGCCCCCCCTTCAGGGTGGGCAATGAGCAGTTCTTC. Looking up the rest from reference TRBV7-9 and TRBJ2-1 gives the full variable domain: DTGVSQNPRHKITKRGQNVTFRCDPISEHNRLYWYRQTLGQGPEFLTYFQNEAQLEKSRLLSDRFSAERPKGSFSTLEIQRTEQGDSAMYLCASSPPFRVGNEQFFGPGTRLTVL.

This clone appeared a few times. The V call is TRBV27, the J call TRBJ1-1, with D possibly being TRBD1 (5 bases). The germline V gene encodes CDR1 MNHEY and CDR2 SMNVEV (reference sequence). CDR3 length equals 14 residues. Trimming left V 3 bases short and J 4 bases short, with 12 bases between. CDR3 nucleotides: TGTGCCAGCAGTTTGTCAGGGATGGGCACTGAAGCTTTCTTT. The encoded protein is CASSLSGMGTEAFF.

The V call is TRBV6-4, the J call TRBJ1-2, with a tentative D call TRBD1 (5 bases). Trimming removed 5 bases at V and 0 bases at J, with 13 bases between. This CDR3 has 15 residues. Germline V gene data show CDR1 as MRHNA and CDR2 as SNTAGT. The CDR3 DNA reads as TGTGCCAGCAGTTTGGACGGGGGAACTAACTATGGCTACACCTTC. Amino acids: CASSLDGGTNYGYTF.

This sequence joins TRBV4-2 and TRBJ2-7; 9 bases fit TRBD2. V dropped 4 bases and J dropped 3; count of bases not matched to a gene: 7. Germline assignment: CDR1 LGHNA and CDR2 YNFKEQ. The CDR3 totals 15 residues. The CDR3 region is CASSPRLAENYEQYF. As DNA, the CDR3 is TGTGCCAGCAGCCCCCGACTAGCGGAGAACTACGAGCAGTACTTC.

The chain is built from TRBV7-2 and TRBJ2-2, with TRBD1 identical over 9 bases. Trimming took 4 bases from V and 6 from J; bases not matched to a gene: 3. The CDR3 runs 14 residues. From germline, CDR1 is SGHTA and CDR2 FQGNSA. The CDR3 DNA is TGTGCCAGCAGCTCCGGGACAGGGCCCGGGGAGCTGTTTTTT. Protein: CASSSGTGPGELFF.

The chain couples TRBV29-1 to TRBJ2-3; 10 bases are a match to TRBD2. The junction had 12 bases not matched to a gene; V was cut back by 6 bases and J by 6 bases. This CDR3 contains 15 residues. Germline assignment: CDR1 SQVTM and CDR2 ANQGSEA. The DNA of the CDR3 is TGCAGCGTCGCCGATAGCGGGGGGACTACGGATACGCAGTATTTT. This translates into CSVADSGGTTDTQYF.

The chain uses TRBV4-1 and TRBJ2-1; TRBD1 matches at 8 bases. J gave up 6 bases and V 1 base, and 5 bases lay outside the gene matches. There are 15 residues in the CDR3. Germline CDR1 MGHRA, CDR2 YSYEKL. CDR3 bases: TGCGCCAGCAGCCAAGGCAGAGACAGGGGCAATGAGCAGTTCTTC. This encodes CASSQGRDRGNEQFF.